This TCR beta chain is from a study of cytomegalovirus exposure and HLA in healthy donors. With 60 Vbeta and 13 Jbeta primers, the PCR was carried out. In the source study's methods: Around 76 million unique TCR beta chains, roughly 11 million shared, were counted in a later analysis. Only in-frame clones appear in the TCRdb table, and some are missing; sequencing was by immunoSEQ multiplex PCR. D and trimming come from the DNA, and the V and J calls and clone size come from that table. The sample carries some 71,000 clones, 65% to 70% recorded once. Donors likely had unrecorded immune exposures despite being nominally healthy when sampled. As to this clone: What it recognizes is unknown.

The germline V gene has CDR1 MGHRA and CDR2 YSYEKL. CDR3 size: 15 residues. Deletions cut 0 bases from V and 0 bases from J, with 8 bases between. Overall study results and limits: CMV antigen specificity was confirmed in vitro for three CMV-associated chains. Analyzed later, most CMV-associated TCR beta chains appeared HLA-restricted.

This chain links TRBV4-1 with TRBJ1-2; no reliable D call. The material sequenced was PBMCs. This sequence was found in a man in his forties in good health and CMV-seropositive. This CDR3 reads CASSQDGPTNYGYTF. Here the CDR3 DNA reads TGCGCCAGCAGCCAAGATGGGCCAACTAACTATGGCTACACCTTC.